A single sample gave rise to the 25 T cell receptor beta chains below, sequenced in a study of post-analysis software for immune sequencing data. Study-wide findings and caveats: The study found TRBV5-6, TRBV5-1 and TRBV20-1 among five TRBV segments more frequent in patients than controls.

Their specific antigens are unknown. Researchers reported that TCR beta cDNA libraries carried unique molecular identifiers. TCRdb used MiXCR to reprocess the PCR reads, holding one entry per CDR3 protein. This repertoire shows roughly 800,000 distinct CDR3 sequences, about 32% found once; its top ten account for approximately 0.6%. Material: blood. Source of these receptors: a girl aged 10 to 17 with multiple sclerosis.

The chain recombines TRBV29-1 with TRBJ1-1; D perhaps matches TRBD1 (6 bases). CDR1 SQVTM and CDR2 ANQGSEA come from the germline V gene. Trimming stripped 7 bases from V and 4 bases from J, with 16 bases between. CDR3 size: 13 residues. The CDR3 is CSARGGAGTEAFF. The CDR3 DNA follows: TGCAGCGCCCGAGGGGGGGCGGGCACTGAAGCTTTCTTT.

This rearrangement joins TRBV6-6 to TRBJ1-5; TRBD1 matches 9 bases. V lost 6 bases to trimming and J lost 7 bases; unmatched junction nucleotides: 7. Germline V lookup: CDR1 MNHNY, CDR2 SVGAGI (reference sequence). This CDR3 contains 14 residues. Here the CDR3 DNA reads TGTGCCAGCAGCTGGACAGGGGTGGGACAGCCCCAGCATTTT. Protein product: CASSWTGVGQPQHF.

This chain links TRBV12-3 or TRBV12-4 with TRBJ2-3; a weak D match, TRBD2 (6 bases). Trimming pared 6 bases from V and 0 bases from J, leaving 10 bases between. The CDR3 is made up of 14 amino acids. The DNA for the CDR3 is TGTGCCAGCAGGGTTAGCGGAAGCACAGATACGCAGTATTTT. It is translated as CASRVSGSTDTQYF.

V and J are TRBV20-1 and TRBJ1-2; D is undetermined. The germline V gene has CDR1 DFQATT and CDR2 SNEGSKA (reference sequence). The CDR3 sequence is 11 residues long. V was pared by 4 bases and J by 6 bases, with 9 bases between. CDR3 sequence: CSANYMNGYTF. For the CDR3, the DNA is TGCAGTGCTAACTACATGAATGGCTACACCTTC.

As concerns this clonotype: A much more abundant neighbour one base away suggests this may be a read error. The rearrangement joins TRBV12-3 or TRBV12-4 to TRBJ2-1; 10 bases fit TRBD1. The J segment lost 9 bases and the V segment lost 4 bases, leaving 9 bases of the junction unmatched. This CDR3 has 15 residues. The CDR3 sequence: CASSSWGQGSGEQFF. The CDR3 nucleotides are TGTGCCAGCAGTTCCTGGGGACAGGGGAGCGGTGAGCAGTTCTTC.

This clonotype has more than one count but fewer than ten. The CDR3 DNA sequence: TGTGCCGGCTCCATGGGACAGGGGGGGACCCAGTACTTC. Protein: CAGSMGQGGTQYF. V and J are TRBV7-6 and TRBJ2-5; 11 bases agree with TRBD1. CDR3 length: 13 residues. The V segment lost 11 bases and the J segment 7 bases; nucleotides outside the gene matches: 9. The V gene's germline CDR1 is SGHVS and CDR2 FNYEAQ.

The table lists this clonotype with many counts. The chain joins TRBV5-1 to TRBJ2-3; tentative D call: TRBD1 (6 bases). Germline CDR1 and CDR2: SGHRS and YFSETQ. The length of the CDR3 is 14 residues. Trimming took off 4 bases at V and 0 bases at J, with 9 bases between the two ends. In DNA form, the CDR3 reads TGCGCCAGCAGCGGACAGACTAGCACAGATACGCAGTATTTT. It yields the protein CASSGQTSTDTQYF.

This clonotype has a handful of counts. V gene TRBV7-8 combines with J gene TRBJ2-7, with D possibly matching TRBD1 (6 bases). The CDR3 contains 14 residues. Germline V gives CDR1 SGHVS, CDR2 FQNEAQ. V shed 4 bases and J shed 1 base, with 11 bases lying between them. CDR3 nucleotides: TGTGCCAGCAGCTCAGACAGGACTTCCTACGAGCAGTACTTC. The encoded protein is CASSSDRTSYEQYF.

The CDR3 nucleotides read TGTGCCAGCAGCCATTTAAAGGGGGGGTTGAAAAACATTCAGTACTTC. This gives the protein CASSHLKGGLKNIQYF. This chain uses TRBV7-9 with TRBJ2-4, with D possibly being TRBD2 (7 bases). Germline assignment: CDR1 SEHNR and CDR2 FQNEAQ (reference sequence). This CDR3 is 16 amino acids long. Trimming cost V 5 bases and J 4 bases, with 18 bases left between them.

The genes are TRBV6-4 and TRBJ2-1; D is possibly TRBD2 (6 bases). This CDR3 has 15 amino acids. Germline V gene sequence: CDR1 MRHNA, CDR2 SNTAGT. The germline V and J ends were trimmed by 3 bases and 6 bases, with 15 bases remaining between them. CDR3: CASSEKVASVNEQFF. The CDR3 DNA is TGTGCCAGCAGTGAGAAAGTCGCTAGCGTCAATGAGCAGTTCTTC.

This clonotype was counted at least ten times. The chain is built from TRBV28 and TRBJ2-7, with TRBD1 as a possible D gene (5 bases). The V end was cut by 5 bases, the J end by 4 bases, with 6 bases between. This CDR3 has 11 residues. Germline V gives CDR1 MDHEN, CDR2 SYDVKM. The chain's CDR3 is CASSAGYEQYF. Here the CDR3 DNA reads TGTGCCAGCAGTGCAGGGTACGAGCAGTACTTC. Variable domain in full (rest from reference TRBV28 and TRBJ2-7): DVKVTQSSRYLVKRTGEKVFLECVQDMDHENMFWYRQDPGLGLRLIYFSYDVKMKEKGDIPEGYSVSREKKERFSLILESASTNQTSMYLCASSAGYEQYFGPGTRLTVT.

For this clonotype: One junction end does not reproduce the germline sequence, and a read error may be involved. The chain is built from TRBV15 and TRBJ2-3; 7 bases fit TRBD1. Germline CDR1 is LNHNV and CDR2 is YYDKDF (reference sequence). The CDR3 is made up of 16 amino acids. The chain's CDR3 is CAASRDLGQNTDTQYF. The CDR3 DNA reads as TGTGCCGCCAGCAGAGATCTGGGACAGAACACAGATACGCAGTATTTT. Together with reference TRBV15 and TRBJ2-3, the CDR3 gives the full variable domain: DAMVIQNPRYQVTQFGKPVTLSCSQTLNHNVMYWYQQKSSQAPKLLFHYYDKDFNNEADTPDNFQSRRPNTSFCFLDIRSPGLGDTAMYLCAASRDLGQNTDTQYFGPGTRLTVL.

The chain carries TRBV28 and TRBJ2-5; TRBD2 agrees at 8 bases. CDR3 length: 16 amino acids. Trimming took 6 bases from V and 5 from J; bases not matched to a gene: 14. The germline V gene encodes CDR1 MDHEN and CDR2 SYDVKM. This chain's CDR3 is CASRSIAGPGGETQYF. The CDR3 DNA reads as TGTGCCAGCAGGTCAATAGCGGGGCCGGGCGGGGAGACCCAGTACTTC.

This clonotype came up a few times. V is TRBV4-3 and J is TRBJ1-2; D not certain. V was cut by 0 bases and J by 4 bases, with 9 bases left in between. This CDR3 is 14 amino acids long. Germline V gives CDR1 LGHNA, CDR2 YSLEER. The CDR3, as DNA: TGCGCCAGCAGCCAAGATCCCGCCGGCTATGGCTACACCTTC. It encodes CASSQDPAGYGYTF.

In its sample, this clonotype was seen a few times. The CDR3 nucleotides read TGTGCCAGCAGCTTAGGGACGGCCTGGGGCTACACCTTC. This encodes CASSLGTAWGYTF. The genes are TRBV7-2 and TRBJ1-2; unclear D gene. Deletions cut 1 base from V and 8 bases from J, with 11 bases between. Germline assignment: CDR1 SGHTA and CDR2 FQGNSA. The CDR3 spans 13 residues. Complete variable domain (other parts from reference TRBV7-2 and TRBJ1-2): GAGVSQSPSNKVTEKGKDVELRCDPISGHTALYWYRQSLGQGLEFLIYFQGNSAPDKSGLPSDRFSAERTGGSVSTLTIQRTQQEDSAVYLCASSLGTAWGYTFGSGTRLTVV.

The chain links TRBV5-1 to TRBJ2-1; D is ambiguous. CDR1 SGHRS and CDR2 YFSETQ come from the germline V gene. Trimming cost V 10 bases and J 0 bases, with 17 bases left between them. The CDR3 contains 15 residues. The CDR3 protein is CAGNPTPSSYNEQFF. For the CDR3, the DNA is TGCGCCGGCAACCCAACGCCTAGCTCCTACAATGAGCAGTTCTTC.

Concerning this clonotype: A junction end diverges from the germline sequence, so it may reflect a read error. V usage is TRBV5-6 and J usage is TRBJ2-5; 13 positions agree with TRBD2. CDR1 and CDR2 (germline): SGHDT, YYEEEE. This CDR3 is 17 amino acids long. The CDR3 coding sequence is TGTGCCATCAGCGGACTAGCGGGAGACTTGTACCAAGAGACCCAGTACTTC. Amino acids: CAISGLAGDLYQETQYF.

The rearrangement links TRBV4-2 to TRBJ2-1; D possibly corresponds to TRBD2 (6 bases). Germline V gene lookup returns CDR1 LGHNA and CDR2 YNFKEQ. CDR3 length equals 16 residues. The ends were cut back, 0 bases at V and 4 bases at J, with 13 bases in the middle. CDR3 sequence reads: CASSQDGSGVYNEQFF. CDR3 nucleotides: TGTGCCAGCAGCCAAGATGGTAGCGGCGTGTACAATGAGCAGTTCTTC.

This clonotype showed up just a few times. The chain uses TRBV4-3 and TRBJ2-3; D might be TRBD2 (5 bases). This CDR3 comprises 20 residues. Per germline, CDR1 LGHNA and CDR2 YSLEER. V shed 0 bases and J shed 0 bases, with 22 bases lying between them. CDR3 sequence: CASSQDHASQKVTSTDTQYF. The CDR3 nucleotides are TGCGCCAGCAGCCAAGATCACGCTAGCCAAAAAGTTACTAGCACAGATACGCAGTATTTT.

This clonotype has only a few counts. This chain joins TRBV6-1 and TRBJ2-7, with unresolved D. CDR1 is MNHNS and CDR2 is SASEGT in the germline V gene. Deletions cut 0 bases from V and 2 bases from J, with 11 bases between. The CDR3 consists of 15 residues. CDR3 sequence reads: CASSEAIVLTYEQYF. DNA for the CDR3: TGTGCCAGCAGTGAAGCCATAGTATTAACCTACGAGCAGTACTTC.

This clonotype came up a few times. Here the CDR3 DNA reads TGTGCCAGCAGCCGGACAGGTGGTGTTGAGCAGTTCTTC. Protein: CASSRTGGVEQFF. This chain links TRBV7-2 with TRBJ2-1, with TRBD1 identical over 7 bases. This CDR3 contains 13 residues. Trimming took 5 bases from V and 9 from J; bases not matched to a gene: 7. Germline loops: CDR1 SGHTA, CDR2 FQGNSA.

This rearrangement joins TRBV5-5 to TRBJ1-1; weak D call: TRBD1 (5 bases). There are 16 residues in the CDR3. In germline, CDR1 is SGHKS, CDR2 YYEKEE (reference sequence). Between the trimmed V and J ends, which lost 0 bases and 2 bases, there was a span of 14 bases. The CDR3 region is CASSLVKTDLNTEAFF. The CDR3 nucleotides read TGTGCCAGCAGCTTGGTAAAGACAGACCTCAACACTGAAGCTTTCTTT.

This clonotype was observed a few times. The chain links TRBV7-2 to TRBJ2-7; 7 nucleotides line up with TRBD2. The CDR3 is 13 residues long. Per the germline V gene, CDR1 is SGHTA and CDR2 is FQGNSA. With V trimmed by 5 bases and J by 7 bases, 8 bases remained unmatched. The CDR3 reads CASSPPWGGEQYF. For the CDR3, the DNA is TGTGCCAGCAGCCCCCCCTGGGGGGGGGAGCAGTACTTC.

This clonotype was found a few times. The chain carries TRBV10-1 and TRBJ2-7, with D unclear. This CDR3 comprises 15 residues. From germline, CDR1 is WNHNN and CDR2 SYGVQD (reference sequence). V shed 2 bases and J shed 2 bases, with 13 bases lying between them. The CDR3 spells CASSEGPPGPYEQYF. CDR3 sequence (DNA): TGCGCCAGCAGTGAGGGGCCCCCGGGTCCCTACGAGCAGTACTTC.

The CDR3 DNA is TGCAGTGCTAAAGTCCCAGGGTTAGATACGCAGTATTTT. Its protein product is CSAKVPGLDTQYF. The V gene is TRBV20-1, the J gene TRBJ2-3; D is possibly TRBD1 (5 bases). The V gene's germline CDR1 is DFQATT and CDR2 SNEGSKA (reference sequence). The CDR3 loop spans 13 amino acids. V was trimmed by 4 bases and J by 5 bases, leaving 13 bases between them.